The 29 T cell receptor beta chains presented below share a single source sample, sequenced in a study of shared clonotypes between healthy human individuals. The method was immunoSEQ multiplex PCR; TCRdb's version includes in-frame clones alone and lacks a portion of them. Among about 680,000 clones listed, around four fifths were seen once. The source material was memory CD4+ T cells sorted from blood. Specified subset: CD45RA-negative fraction. These TCRs come from a woman younger than 45 in good health.

This chain uses TRBV29-1 with TRBJ2-3; TRBD2 aligns across 13 bases. The trim removed 6 bases at V and 7 bases at J, leaving 19 bases unmatched. The CDR3 is 18 amino acids. CDR1 and CDR2 from the germline V gene are SQVTM and ANQGSEA. The CDR3: CSVVRDSPTSGRLNTQYF. Here the CDR3 DNA reads TGCAGCGTAGTCCGGGACAGCCCGACTAGCGGGAGGTTAAATACGCAGTATTTT.

This clone was recorded many times. Distinct nucleotide sequences in the sample also encode this CDR3. The rearrangement uses TRBV2 and TRBJ2-7; D not resolved. Germline V lookup: CDR1 SNHLY, CDR2 FYNNEI. V was trimmed by 4 bases and J by 0 bases, leaving 4 bases between them. This CDR3 is 12 amino acids long. CDR3 loop: CASSVSSYEQYF. The CDR3 DNA follows: TGTGCCAGCAGTGTAAGCTCCTACGAGCAGTACTTC.

The rearrangement uses TRBV28 and TRBJ1-4, with no clear D. The CDR3 is 16 residues long. V was cut by 3 bases and J by 0 bases, with 11 bases left in between. Germline V gene lookup returns CDR1 MDHEN and CDR2 SYDVKM. CDR3 bases: TGTGCCAGCAGTTTGCGGAGACGGGCAACTAATGAAAAACTGTTTTTT. As protein: CASSLRRRATNEKLFF. The full variable domain, rest sourced from reference TRBV28 and TRBJ1-4, is DVKVTQSSRYLVKRTGEKVFLECVQDMDHENMFWYRQDPGLGLRLIYFSYDVKMKEKGDIPEGYSVSREKKERFSLILESASTNQTSMYLCASSLRRRATNEKLFFGSGTQLSVL.

The chain has TRBV2 and TRBJ1-2; D is ambiguous. Trimming removed 2 bases from V and 8 bases from J, with 15 bases in between. The CDR3 has 14 residues. Per the germline V gene, CDR1 is SNHLY and CDR2 is FYNNEI. The CDR3 loop is CASSELVEPWGYTF. The CDR3 bases are TGTGCCAGCAGTGAACTAGTAGAGCCATGGGGCTACACCTTC.

This clone was picked up a small number of times. The V and J genes are TRBV10-3 and TRBJ2-7; tentatively, D is TRBD2 (7 bases). This CDR3 has 14 amino acids. In germline, CDR1 is ENHRY, CDR2 SYGVKD. V lost 8 bases and J lost 3, with 17 bases in between. CDR3 sequence: CAIGDHREGYEQYF. The CDR3 bases are TGTGCCATCGGGGACCACAGGGAGGGCTACGAGCAGTACTTC.

The J gene is TRBJ2-3, the V gene TRBV10-1, with D possibly TRBD1 on 5 matching bases. The CDR3 sequence is 15 residues long. The germline V and J ends were trimmed by 6 bases and 1 base, with 14 bases remaining between them. CDR1 is WNHNN, CDR2 SYGVQD, per germline (reference sequence). The CDR3 sequence: CASRGEGVGTDTQYF. The DNA of the CDR3 is TGCGCCAGCAGAGGTGAAGGGGTCGGCACAGATACGCAGTATTTT.

For the CDR3, the DNA is TGTGCCAGCAGCCCAATCACCTACGAGCAGTACTTC. Its protein product is CASSPITYEQYF. The chain employs TRBV11-2 and TRBJ2-7; D is ambiguous. CDR3 length: 12 residues. The V and J ends lost 5 bases and 2 bases respectively, with 7 bases between them. The germline gives CDR1 SGHAT, CDR2 FQNNGV. Full variable domain (outside the CDR3, taken from reference TRBV11-2 and TRBJ2-7): EAGVAQSPRYKIIEKRQSVAFWCNPISGHATLYWYQQILGQGPKLLIQFQNNGVVDDSQLPKDRFSAERLKGVDSTLKIQPAKLEDSAVYLCASSPITYEQYFGPGTRLTVT.

The chain has TRBV4-1 and TRBJ1-4; possibly TRBD1 for D (6 bases). This CDR3 has 14 residues. V was trimmed by 5 bases and J by 0 bases, leaving 7 bases between them. Germline V CDR1 and CDR2: MGHRA, YSYEKL. The CDR3 DNA reads TGCGCCAGCAGCAAGGGGGCAACTAATGAAAAACTGTTTTTT. Translated, it gives CASSKGATNEKLFF.

CDR3 amino acids: CASSSPGLADTQYF. The CDR3 nucleotides read TGTGCCAGCAGCTCACCGGGACTAGCGGACACGCAGTATTTT. The chain couples TRBV7-9 to TRBJ2-3, with TRBD2 matching 11 bases. The CDR3 has 14 residues. J was trimmed by 9 bases and V by 4 bases; bases with no gene match: 6. The germline CDR1 and CDR2 sequences are SEHNR and FQNEAQ (reference sequence).

This clone turned up a few times. The CDR3 sequence is CASSARGGDSYEQYF. The DNA for the CDR3 is TGTGCCAGCAGTGCCCGGGGGGGGGATTCCTACGAGCAGTACTTC. The chain recombines TRBV25-1 with TRBJ2-7; 8 positions agree with TRBD2. The CDR3 is 15 amino acids. Germline-derived CDR1 and CDR2 are MGHDK and SYGVNS. The V segment lost 4 bases and the J segment 1 base; nucleotides outside the gene matches: 6.

Only a few counts were recorded for this clone. The V gene is TRBV27, the J gene TRBJ2-3; 8 bases are a match to TRBD2. Germline V gene sequence: CDR1 MNHEY, CDR2 SMNVEV (reference sequence). This CDR3 comprises 15 residues. After removal of 6 bases from V and 2 bases from J, the junction contained 7 bases not matched to a gene. CDR3 sequence: CASSPASGFTDTQYF. CDR3 coding DNA: TGTGCCAGCAGCCCGGCTAGCGGGTTCACAGATACGCAGTATTTT.

The chain carries TRBV19 and TRBJ1-2; 8 nucleotides align to TRBD1. This CDR3 spans 16 amino acids. The germline V gene has CDR1 LNHDA and CDR2 SQIVND (reference sequence). Losses at the gene ends were 3 bases for V and 4 bases for J; bases not matched to a gene: 10. This chain's CDR3 is CASSMGAGGSSYGYTF. The DNA for the CDR3 is TGTGCCAGTAGTATGGGGGCAGGGGGCAGTTCCTATGGCTACACCTTC. Full variable domain (remainder filled in from reference TRBV19 and TRBJ1-2): DGGITQSPKYLFRKEGQNVTLSCEQNLNHDAMYWYRQDPGQGLRLIYYSQIVNDFQKGDIAEGYSVSREKKESFPLTVTSAQKNPTAFYLCASSMGAGGSSYGYTFGSGTRLTVV.

This clone was seen a handful of times. The chain links TRBV6-5 to TRBJ2-7; weak D call: TRBD2 (5 bases). Germline V lookup: CDR1 MNHEY, CDR2 SVGAGI. The CDR3 has 12 residues. V was trimmed by 6 bases and J by 4 bases, leaving 10 bases between them. CDR3 in amino acids: CASSLAGYEQYF. CDR3 DNA: TGTGCCAGCAGCCTGGCGGGTTACGAGCAGTACTTC.

This clone was recorded a few times. The rearrangement uses TRBV27 and TRBJ2-6; D may be TRBD1 (5 bases). V lost 5 bases and J lost 0, with 17 bases in between. The CDR3 is made up of 18 amino acids. In germline, CDR1 is MNHEY, CDR2 SMNVEV (reference sequence). CDR3 loop: CASSATGITYSGANVLTF. For the CDR3, the DNA is TGTGCCAGCAGTGCAACAGGAATTACCTACTCTGGGGCCAACGTCCTGACTTTC.

The rearrangement uses TRBV5-1 and TRBJ2-5; 13 bases line up with TRBD2. Germline V gives CDR1 SGHRS, CDR2 YFSETQ. V gave up 6 bases and J gave up 1 base; unmatched junction bases: 9. CDR3 size: 17 residues. CDR3 protein: CASTRTSGRVSQETQYF. The CDR3, as DNA: TGCGCCAGCACACGTACTAGCGGGAGGGTATCCCAAGAGACCCAGTACTTC. The full variable domain, its missing parts supplied by reference TRBV5-1 and TRBJ2-5, is KAGVTQTPRYLIKTRGQQVTLSCSPISGHRSVSWYQQTPGQGLQFLFEYFSETQRNKGNFPGRFSGRQFSNSRSEMNVSTLELGDSALYLCASTRTSGRVSQETQYFGPGTRLLVL.

This clone was recorded a few times. The V call is TRBV27, the J call TRBJ2-1; TRBD2 aligns across 8 bases. The CDR3 length is 15 residues. Losses at the gene ends were 5 bases for V and 6 bases for J; bases not matched to a gene: 9. Germline values: CDR1 MNHEY, CDR2 SMNVEV (reference sequence). CDR3 loop: CASSTTGGQVNEQFF. The CDR3 region has the DNA TGTGCCAGCAGTACTACGGGGGGGCAGGTCAATGAGCAGTTCTTC.

Concerning this clone: Within the sample, other DNA sequences also encode this same CDR3. The CDR3 is CASSLVSGGPHEQYF. DNA for the CDR3: TGTGCCAGCAGCTTAGTCTCGGGAGGGCCCCACGAGCAGTACTTC. V is TRBV7-8 and J is TRBJ2-7; 8 bases align to TRBD2. CDR3 length: 15 residues. Germline V gene data show CDR1 as SGHVS and CDR2 as FQNEAQ. The V segment lost 1 base and the J segment 5 bases; nucleotides outside the gene matches: 7.

V gene TRBV7-6 combines with J gene TRBJ2-1, with D hard to call. The CDR3 extends over 11 amino acids. The germline CDR1 and CDR2 sequences are SGHVS and FNYEAQ. V gave up 8 bases and J gave up 6 bases, with 8 bases separating them. The CDR3 DNA is TGTGCCAGCGGGTATAGCAATGAGCAGTTCTTC. This gives the protein CASGYSNEQFF.

The V and J genes are TRBV10-3 and TRBJ2-2, with 12 bases lining up with TRBD1. The CDR3 is 15 residues long. After removal of 8 bases from V and 3 bases from J, the junction contained 4 bases not matched to a gene. Germline-derived CDR1 and CDR2 are ENHRY and SYGVKD. The CDR3 here is CAIRDRGLDTGELFF. CDR3 in DNA: TGTGCCATCCGGGACAGGGGGCTCGACACCGGGGAGCTGTTTTTT.

V is TRBV5-1 and J is TRBJ2-5; 7 bases agree with TRBD1. V lost 4 bases and J lost 1; bases outside the gene matches: 4. Germline loops: CDR1 SGHRS, CDR2 YFSETQ. The CDR3 covers 14 residues. The CDR3 DNA reads as TGCGCCAGCAGCCATTGGGACAGCCAAGAGACCCAGTACTTC. Translated, it gives CASSHWDSQETQYF.

The J gene is TRBJ1-3, the V gene TRBV5-1, with D uncertain. The germline V gene encodes CDR1 SGHRS and CDR2 YFSETQ. The V end lost 5 bases, the J end lost 0 bases, and 12 bases lay between the germline ends. The CDR3 has 15 residues. CDR3 region: CASRNDGYSGNTIYF. CDR3 DNA: TGCGCCAGCAGGAATGACGGGTACTCTGGAAACACCATATATTTT.

Comment on this clone: At the DNA level, this CDR3 is encoded by other sequences in the same sample as well. The rearrangement joins TRBV7-6 to TRBJ2-1; 11 bases map to TRBD2. V was pared by 0 bases and J by 4 bases, with 2 bases of the junction left unmatched. From germline, CDR1 is SGHVS and CDR2 FNYEAQ. The CDR3 has 16 residues. CDR3 in DNA: TGTGCCAGCAGCTTAGCGGGGACTAGCGGATACAATGAGCAGTTCTTC. This codes for CASSLAGTSGYNEQFF. Full variable domain (missing parts from reference TRBV7-6 and TRBJ2-1): GAGVSQSPRYKVTKRGQDVALRCDPISGHVSLYWYRQALGQGPEFLTYFNYEAQQDKSGLPNDRFSAERPEGSISTLTIQRTEQRDSAMYRCASSLAGTSGYNEQFFGPGTRLTVL.

This sequence joins TRBV9 and TRBJ1-4; 9 bases are a match to TRBD1. This CDR3 spans 16 amino acids. V was clipped by 4 bases and J by 4 bases; unmatched bases: 8. In germline, CDR1 is SGDLS, CDR2 YYNGEE. This chain's CDR3 is CASSFGGQGLNEKLFF. The CDR3 nucleotides read TGTGCCAGCAGCTTTGGGGGACAGGGACTTAATGAAAAACTGTTTTTT.

The chain joins TRBV10-2 to TRBJ2-1, with 7 bases aligning to TRBD1. The CDR3 runs 13 residues. Germline V gene data show CDR1 as WSHSY and CDR2 as SAAADI. Trimming cost V 8 bases and J 9 bases; bases outside gene matches: 10. This CDR3 reads CASGEQGLGEQFF. Here the CDR3 DNA reads TGCGCCAGCGGAGAACAGGGGCTTGGTGAGCAGTTCTTC.

V usage is TRBV7-9 and J usage is TRBJ2-7; 11 bases are a match to TRBD2. The CDR3 totals 16 residues. The germline gives CDR1 SEHNR, CDR2 FQNEAQ (reference sequence). The trim removed 4 bases at V and 4 bases at J, leaving 9 bases unmatched. Written as DNA, the CDR3 is TGTGCCAGCAGCTCCCGAAGTAGCGGGAGGGTTTACGAGCAGTACTTC. This translates into CASSSRSSGRVYEQYF.

V and J are TRBV7-9 and TRBJ1-2; D uncertain. Trimming took off 3 bases at V and 2 bases at J, with 13 bases between the two ends. Germline-derived CDR1 and CDR2 are SEHNR and FQNEAQ (reference sequence). The CDR3 contains 15 residues. CDR3 nucleotide sequence: TGTGCCAGCAGCTTCCACCTGGGCGGCAACTATGGCTACACCTTC. It yields the protein CASSFHLGGNYGYTF.

The chain uses TRBV19 and TRBJ1-5; 7 nucleotides agree with TRBD1. V shed 7 bases, J shed 0 bases, and the junction held 3 bases outside the gene matches. This CDR3 is built from 14 residues. Germline V lookup: CDR1 LNHDA, CDR2 SQIVND (reference sequence). CDR3 bases: TGTGCCAGTAACAGGGGCCCTAGCAATCAGCCCCAGCATTTT. Its translation is CASNRGPSNQPQHF.

This chain uses TRBV6-1 with TRBJ2-7; TRBD2 is a possible D gene (6 bases). Per germline, CDR1 MNHNS and CDR2 SASEGT. The V and J ends lost 3 bases and 6 bases respectively, with 18 bases between them. CDR3 length equals 15 residues. DNA for the CDR3: TGTGCCAGCAGTGAGACGGGACTGGTGGCCTTCGAGCAGTACTTC. Translated: CASSETGLVAFEQYF.

On this clone itself: In the same sample, other DNA sequences code for this CDR3. CDR3 sequence (DNA): TGCGCCAGCAGCCCCGGACAGGGGGAAGAGACCCAGTACTTC. Protein: CASSPGQGEETQYF. The chain carries TRBV5-1 and TRBJ2-5, with 10 bases fitting TRBD1. The CDR3 has 14 residues. Germline values: CDR1 SGHRS, CDR2 YFSETQ. With V trimmed by 4 bases and J by 3 bases, 3 bases remained unmatched. Supplemented by reference TRBV5-1 and TRBJ2-5, the full variable domain reads KAGVTQTPRYLIKTRGQQVTLSCSPISGHRSVSWYQQTPGQGLQFLFEYFSETQRNKGNFPGRFSGRQFSNSRSEMNVSTLELGDSALYLCASSPGQGEETQYFGPGTRLLVL.